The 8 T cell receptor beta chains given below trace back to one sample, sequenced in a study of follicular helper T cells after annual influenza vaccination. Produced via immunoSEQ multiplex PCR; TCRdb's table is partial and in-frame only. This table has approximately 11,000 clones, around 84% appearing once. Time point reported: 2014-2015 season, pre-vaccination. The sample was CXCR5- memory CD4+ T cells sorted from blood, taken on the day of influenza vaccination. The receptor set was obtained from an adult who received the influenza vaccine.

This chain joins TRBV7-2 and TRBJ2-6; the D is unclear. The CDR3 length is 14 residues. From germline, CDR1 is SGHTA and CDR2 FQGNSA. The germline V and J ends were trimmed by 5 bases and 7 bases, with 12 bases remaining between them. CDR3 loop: CASSMDLAANVLTF. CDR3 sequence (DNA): TGTGCCAGCAGCATGGACCTGGCCGCCAACGTCCTGACTTTC.

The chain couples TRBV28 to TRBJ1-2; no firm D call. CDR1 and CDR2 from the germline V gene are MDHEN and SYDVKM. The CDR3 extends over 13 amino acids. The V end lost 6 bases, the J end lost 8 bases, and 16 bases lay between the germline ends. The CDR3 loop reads CASSPTHAGGYTF. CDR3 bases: TGTGCCAGCAGCCCCACTCATGCAGGAGGCTACACCTTC.

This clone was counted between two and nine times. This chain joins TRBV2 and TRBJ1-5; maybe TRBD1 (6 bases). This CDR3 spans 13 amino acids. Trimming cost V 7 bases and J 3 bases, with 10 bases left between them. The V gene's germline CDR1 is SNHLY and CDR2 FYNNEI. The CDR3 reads CASNGQPNQPQHF. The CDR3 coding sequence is TGTGCCAGCAACGGACAGCCCAATCAGCCCCAGCATTTT.

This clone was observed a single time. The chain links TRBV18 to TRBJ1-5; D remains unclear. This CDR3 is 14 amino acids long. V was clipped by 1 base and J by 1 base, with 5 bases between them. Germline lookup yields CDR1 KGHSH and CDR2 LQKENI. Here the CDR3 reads CASSPLLSNQPQHF. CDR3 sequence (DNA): TGTGCCAGCTCACCACTTTTGAGCAATCAGCCCCAGCATTTT.

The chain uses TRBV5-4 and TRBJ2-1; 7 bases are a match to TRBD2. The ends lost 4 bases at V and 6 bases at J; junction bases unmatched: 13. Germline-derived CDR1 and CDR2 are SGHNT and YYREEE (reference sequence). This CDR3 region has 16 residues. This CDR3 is CASSPQPGRAGNEQFF. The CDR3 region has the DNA TGTGCCAGCAGCCCACAACCAGGGAGGGCCGGCAATGAGCAGTTCTTC.

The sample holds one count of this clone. DNA of the CDR3: TGCGCCAGCATAGGGGGGGGCGGGAACACTGAAGCTTTCTTT. It is translated as CASIGGGGNTEAFF. The J gene is TRBJ1-1, the V gene TRBV5-1; D is possibly TRBD1 (6 bases). V was cut by 6 bases and J by 1 base, with 13 bases left in between. This CDR3 is built from 14 residues. The germline V gene encodes CDR1 SGHRS and CDR2 YFSETQ. The full variable domain, completed using reference TRBV5-1 and TRBJ1-1, is KAGVTQTPRYLIKTRGQQVTLSCSPISGHRSVSWYQQTPGQGLQFLFEYFSETQRNKGNFPGRFSGRQFSNSRSEMNVSTLELGDSALYLCASIGGGGNTEAFFGQGTRLTVV.

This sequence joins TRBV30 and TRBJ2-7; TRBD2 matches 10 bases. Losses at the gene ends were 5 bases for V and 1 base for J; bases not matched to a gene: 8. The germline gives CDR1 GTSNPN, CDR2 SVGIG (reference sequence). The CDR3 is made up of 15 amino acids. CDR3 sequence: CAWDKRTSGSYEQYF. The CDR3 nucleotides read TGTGCCTGGGACAAGAGGACTAGCGGATCCTACGAGCAGTACTTC.

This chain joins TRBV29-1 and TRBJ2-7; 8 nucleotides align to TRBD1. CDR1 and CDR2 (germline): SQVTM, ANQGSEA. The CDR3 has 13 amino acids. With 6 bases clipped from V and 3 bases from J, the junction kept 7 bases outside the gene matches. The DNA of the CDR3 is TGCAGCGTGAACAGGGGGAATAGCTACGAGCAGTACTTC. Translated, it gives CSVNRGNSYEQYF.